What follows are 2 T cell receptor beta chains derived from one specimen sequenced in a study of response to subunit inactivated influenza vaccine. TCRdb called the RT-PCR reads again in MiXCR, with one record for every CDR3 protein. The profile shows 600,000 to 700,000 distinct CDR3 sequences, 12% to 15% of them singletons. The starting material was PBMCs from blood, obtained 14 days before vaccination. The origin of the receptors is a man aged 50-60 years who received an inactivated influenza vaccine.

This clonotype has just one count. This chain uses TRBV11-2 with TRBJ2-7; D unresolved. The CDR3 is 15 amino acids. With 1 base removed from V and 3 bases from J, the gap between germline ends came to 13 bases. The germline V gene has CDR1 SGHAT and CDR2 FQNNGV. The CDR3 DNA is TGTGCCAGCAGCTTAGGAGTGTACAACTACTACGAGCAGTACGTC. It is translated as CASSLGVYNYYEQYV.

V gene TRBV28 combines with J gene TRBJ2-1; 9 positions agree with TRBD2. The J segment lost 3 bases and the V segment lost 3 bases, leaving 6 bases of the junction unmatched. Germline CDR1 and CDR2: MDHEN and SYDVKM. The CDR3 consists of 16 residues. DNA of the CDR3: TGTGCCAGCAGTTTTGGGCTAGCGGGGAACTACAATGAGCAGTTCTTC. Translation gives CASSFGLAGNYNEQFF.